These 5 T cell receptor beta chains share one sample of origin, sequenced in a study of regulatory T cells in long-lasting Graves disease. Time point noted: newly diagnosed GD, antithyroid drugs for less than 3 months. After RNA was extracted from PBMCs, the TCR library was made from it. To make TCR beta libraries, researchers used iRepertoire HTBI primers and Arm-PCR of CDR3 regions. TCRdb re-derived calls from the multiplex PCR reads in MiXCR, one entry per CDR3 protein. The sample shows fewer than 500,000 distinct CDR3 sequences, around 16% of them seen only once. A further study also used this sample, focusing on T cells in Graves' hyperthyroidism and ophthalmopathy.

The source material was peripheral blood mononuclear cells (PBMCs), sampled at new diagnosis, from a patient treated with antithyroid drugs. These TCRs come from a man aged 40-55 years with Graves disease.

This clonotype came up many times. The chain combines TRBV27 with TRBJ2-3, with 9 bases identical to TRBD2. V lost 6 bases and J lost 5; bases outside the gene matches: 6. The germline gives CDR1 MNHEY, CDR2 SMNVEV (reference sequence). This CDR3 is built from 14 residues. The CDR3 bases are TGTGCCAGCAGCCGACTAGCGGACGAAGATACGCAGTATTTT. Residues: CASSRLADEDTQYF.

The table lists this clonotype with a count of one. This is likely an artifact of a read error, given a far larger clone one base away. The chain recombines TRBV7-8 with TRBJ2-1; possible D gene TRBD2, 5 bases. Germline-derived CDR1 and CDR2 are SGHVS and FQNEAQ. The CDR3 covers 15 residues. Trimming removed 1 base from V and 10 bases from J, with 17 bases in between. CDR3 loop: CASSLGGSGSYEQFF. CDR3 in DNA: TGTGCCAGCAGCTTAGGCGGGTCAGGCTCCTACGAGCAGTTCTTC.

This chain links TRBV19 with TRBJ2-1; 8 bases are shared with TRBD2. The CDR3 is 15 amino acids. Per the germline V gene, CDR1 is LNHDA and CDR2 is SQIVND (reference sequence). V gave up 9 bases and J gave up 6 bases; unmatched junction bases: 13. This CDR3 reads CASSRSGSTGNEQFF. CDR3 nucleotide sequence: TGTGCCAGCTCCCGGAGCGGGAGTACGGGCAATGAGCAGTTCTTC.

Note on this clonotype: A much bigger clone sits one base away, suggesting this may be a read error. V gene TRBV2 combines with J gene TRBJ2-1, with TRBD2 matching 7 bases. V shed 7 bases, J shed 13 bases, and the junction held 22 bases outside the gene matches. Germline values: CDR1 SNHLY, CDR2 FYNNEI. This CDR3 is built from 16 residues. CDR3 nucleotides: TGTGCCAGCACGACTGGGGCCAGCGGGGAAAAAGAGACCCAGTTCTTC. Translating gives CASTTGASGEKETQFF.

Regarding this clonotype: It differs at one base from a far larger clone, so likely a read error. The chain combines TRBV13 with TRBJ2-3, with D possibly TRBD1 on 5 matching bases. The assigned J gene may be wrong: the sequence end matches TRBJ1-1 better. This CDR3 region has 13 residues. Germline V gene data show CDR1 as PRHDT and CDR2 as FYEKMQ (reference sequence). Here the CDR3 reads CASSLEGGTGAFF. CDR3 nucleotides: TGTGCCAGCAGCTTAGAGGGTGGGACTGGAGCTTTCTTT.